This TCR beta chain was observed in a study of T cells in Graves' hyperthyroidism and ophthalmopathy (dated by TCRdb to the late 2010s). Study-level background: Peripheral blood was collected at initial diagnosis, before any treatment. The paper describes TCR Vbeta CDR3 sequencing of 130 to 150 peripheral blood samples, made up of 43 ophthalmopathy patients, 70 to 80 hyperthyroidism patients and some 17 progressor patients. Thyroid tissue and blood T-cell repertoires from roughly 6 Graves' hyperthyroidism patients were also compared in the study. After blood sampling, hyperthyroidism patients were treated with methimazole at a starting dose of 30 mg daily, and ophthalmopathy patients were treated with high-dose intravenous methylprednisolone. TCR V-J signatures able to tell the groups apart were searched for in a discovery cohort of more than 90 patients, of whom roughly 42 had Graves' ophthalmopathy and roughly 57 had stable Graves' hyperthyroidism. Prospective prediction of ophthalmopathy was tested in an independent validation cohort consisting of 18 hyperthyroidism patients and more than 15 patients who later progressed to ophthalmopathy. The 90 to 100 discovery patients were randomly divided into training and test sets at a 7:3 ratio. Broad study findings and their caveats: Most expanded thyroid clonotypes (frequency above 0.001) were also detected in blood, a finding suggesting that blood repertoires may reflect thyroid immune responses. No statistical method was used to set the sample size in advance, and investigators knew the group allocation. In validation, the model predicted progression to ophthalmopathy with roughly 70% sensitivity and roughly 72% specificity, a median of approximately 6.7 months before onset. A model built on a 13 V-J signature distinguished ophthalmopathy from stable hyperthyroidism, reaching around 87% sensitivity and around 81% specificity in cross-validation and 80%/75% in testing.

This clonotype came up many times. There is no known antigen for this receptor. No much larger clonotype is one base removed from it; base qualities were not supplied. Amplification of TCR beta CDR3 regions was carried out from RNA transcripts. A first-round RT-PCR of the TCR CDR3 used the HTBI primer set with the Qiagen OneStep RT-PCR kit. Libraries were constructed in a second round of multiplex PCR, after which size selection and purification were carried out. The libraries were sequenced on an Illumina HiSeq2000 using paired-end 100 bp reads. The published analysis was carried out like this. Raw data were processed with SOAPnuke, discarding reads with adapters, uncalled bases, mean Phred below 15, or no exact constant-primer or identifier match. COPE v1.2.5 was used to merge high-quality paired reads, and clonotypes were defined as unique nucleotide sequences. MiTCR v1.1 was used to align the clonotypes against IMGT TRBV, TRBD and TRBJ reference segments. The analysis included only V-J combinations with a frequency above 0.0001, which together covered more than 98% of the repertoires. A TCS score was defined as the ratio between F50 (clonal expansion) and ExV (chaos), using BLOSUM62-based TCRdist between CDR3 peptides within each V-J. Welch's t-statistics and random forest reduced around 550 V-J features to 13, which were used in a naive Bayes classifier (R e1071). TCRdb ran its own pipeline on the public reads, namely fastp trimming at Q25 and MiXCR clone calling, and kept in-frame beta chains. When rows share a CDR3 protein, they turn into one entry using the most common DNA and genes. The authors' filters were not applied to this entry. The sample table shows fewer than 250,000 distinct CDR3 sequences, and about 17% are seen once. In total, the top ten clones hold 25% to 30% of the sample.

CDR1 and CDR2 were assigned from the germline V gene as SNHLY and FYNNEI. V has 4 bases trimmed and J has 2 bases trimmed; junction bases matching no gene number 5. The CDR3 runs 14 amino acids, cysteine and phenylalanine included. The DNA shown is the 42-base CDR3, in frame from base 1. Moderately to severely active disease, a Clinical Activity Score of at least 3, a NOSPECS grade of at least 4, and a duration under 3 months were present in ophthalmopathy patients. Any patient with an uncontrolled infection, another autoimmune disease, pregnancy or lactation was excluded. Diagnoses were established on the basis of clinical symptoms, serum thyroxine and TRAb, thyroid ultrasound, and orbital computed tomography. PBMCs were separated from under 12 ml of fresh peripheral blood using Ficoll-Paque density gradient centrifugation. Trizol reagent was used to extract total RNA, and RNA quality was then checked on an Agilent 2100 Bioanalyzer.

In this chain, TRBV2 is recombined with TRBJ2-7; 7 bases in the junction line up with TRBD1. The sequenced sample consisted of blood. This TCR was recovered from a woman between 18 and 29 years old with Graves' ophthalmopathy. The DNA sequence is TGTGCCAGCAGTGCTCCGGGACAGACCTACGAGCAGTACTTC. Its translation reads: CASSAPGQTYEQYF. Beyond the CDR3, the reference TRBV2 and TRBJ2-7 genes provide the residues; the full variable domain reads: EPEVTQTPSHQVTQMGQEVILRCVPISNHLYFYWYRQILGQKVEFLVSFYNNEISEKSEIFDDQFSVERPDGSNFTLKIRSTKLEDSAMYFCASSAPGQTYEQYFGPGTRLTVT.